Listed here are 27 T cell receptor beta chains from one sample, sequenced in a study of shared clonotypes between healthy human individuals. The assay was immunoSEQ multiplex PCR, and TCRdb's table has in-frame clones only and misses some. The data contain over 1.5 million clones, under 99% of them singletons. The sequenced sample consisted of naive CD4+ T cells sorted from blood. As for subset: CD45RA+ positively selected. All receptors derive from a man aged 25 to 40 in good health.

This clone was seen a single time. V and J are TRBV28 and TRBJ2-1; maybe TRBD2 (6 bases). V was pared by 0 bases and J by 7 bases, with 16 bases between. Per germline, CDR1 MDHEN and CDR2 SYDVKM. This CDR3 has 16 amino acids. In DNA form, the CDR3 reads TGTGCCAGCAGTTTATGGGGGAGGAGACGAGGAAATGAGCAGTTCTTC. Translated, it gives CASSLWGRRRGNEQFF.

The chain uses TRBV7-6 and TRBJ2-4; 10 positions agree with TRBD2. Germline V gene data show CDR1 as SGHVS and CDR2 as FNYEAQ. Losses at the gene ends were 5 bases for V and 3 bases for J; bases not matched to a gene: 10. The CDR3 sequence is 17 residues long. CDR3 sequence: CASSLDRTSGYKNIQYF. Here the CDR3 DNA reads TGTGCCAGCAGCCTAGATCGGACTAGCGGATACAAAAACATTCAGTACTTC.

V gene TRBV2 combines with J gene TRBJ2-2; D unclear. This CDR3 has 16 residues. CDR1 and CDR2 from the germline V gene are SNHLY and FYNNEI. Trimming removed 8 bases from V and 4 bases from J, with 20 bases in between. DNA for the CDR3: TGTGCCAGCCAAACCCAGGCTGGCAGGACCACCGGGGAGCTGTTTTTT. Translation gives CASQTQAGRTTGELFF.

The chain couples TRBV9 to TRBJ1-4; 7 bases line up with TRBD1. Per the germline V gene, CDR1 is SGDLS and CDR2 is YYNGEE. The CDR3 runs 16 residues. The V gene end was trimmed by 2 bases and the J gene end by 3 bases; junction bases not matched to a gene: 7. This CDR3 is CASSVRAGQSNEKLFF. The DNA for the CDR3 is TGTGCCAGCAGCGTCCGGGCGGGACAGTCTAATGAAAAACTGTTTTTT.

This chain connects TRBV6-1 to TRBJ2-3; 9 nucleotides agree with TRBD1. Losses at the gene ends were 6 bases for V and 3 bases for J; bases not matched to a gene: 7. In germline, CDR1 is MNHNS, CDR2 SASEGT. The CDR3 runs 15 residues. CDR3 residues: CASRKSGTGTDTQYF. CDR3 DNA sequence: TGTGCCAGCAGGAAATCCGGGACAGGGACAGATACGCAGTATTTT.

V usage is TRBV5-8 and J usage is TRBJ1-2; D possibly corresponds to TRBD1 (5 bases). The V end lost 7 bases, the J end lost 0 bases, and 13 bases lay between the germline ends. Germline assignment: CDR1 SGHTS and CDR2 YDEGEE. The length of the CDR3 is 14 residues. The CDR3 DNA reads as TGTGCCAGCCGACAGAGGTTCCCTAACTATGGCTACACCTTC. This encodes CASRQRFPNYGYTF.

The rearrangement joins TRBV14 to TRBJ2-1; TRBD1 or TRBD2 may be the D gene (6 bases each). Germline CDR1 reads SGHDN; CDR2 reads FVKESK. V shed 5 bases and J shed 1 base, with 18 bases lying between them. The CDR3 sequence is 17 residues long. The CDR3 DNA reads as TGTGCCAGCAGCGCGCGTGGGGGGCGGTCTTCCTACAATGAGCAGTTCTTC. Protein product: CASSARGGRSSYNEQFF. The complete variable domain, with remaining parts taken from reference TRBV14 and TRBJ2-1, reads EAGVTQFPSHSVIEKGQTVTLRCDPISGHDNLYWYRRVMGKEIKFLLHFVKESKQDESGMPNNRFLAERTGGTYSTLKVQPAELEDSGVYFCASSARGGRSSYNEQFFGPGTRLTVL.

To note about this clone: A junction boundary mismatches the germline segment, possibly from a read error. The chain recombines TRBV11-2 with TRBJ2-6, with 10 bases that match TRBD1. This CDR3 spans 19 amino acids. Germline lookup yields CDR1 SGHAT and CDR2 FQNNGV. CDR3 protein: CASSLRPGTGDTGANVLTF. The CDR3 nucleotides are TGTGCCAGCAGCTTGAGACCCGGGACAGGGGATACTGGTGCCAACGTCCTGACTTTC.

The rearrangement uses TRBV27 and TRBJ1-4, with D hard to call. This CDR3 contains 16 residues. V shed 9 bases and J shed 4 bases, with 21 bases lying between them. Germline loops: CDR1 MNHEY, CDR2 SMNVEV (reference sequence). In nucleotides, the CDR3 is TGTGCCAGATCCCGCCGACCGGGTATCTATAATGAAAAACTGTTTTTT. It translates to CARSRRPGIYNEKLFF. The complete variable domain, with remaining parts taken from reference TRBV27 and TRBJ1-4, reads EAQVTQNPRYLITVTGKKLTVTCSQNMNHEYMSWYRQDPGLGLRQIYYSMNVEVTDKGDVPEGYKVSRKEKRNFPLILESPSPNQTSLYFCARSRRPGIYNEKLFFGSGTQLSVL.

The rearrangement joins TRBV5-1 to TRBJ2-1; 10 bases line up with TRBD2. The junction had 9 bases not matched to a gene; V was cut back by 7 bases and J by 5 bases. CDR3 length equals 15 residues. Germline CDR1 reads SGHRS; CDR2 reads YFSETQ. The chain's CDR3 is CASDYGTSVNNEQFF. In DNA, the CDR3 is TGCGCCAGCGACTACGGGACTAGCGTGAACAATGAGCAGTTCTTC.

This chain connects TRBV2 to TRBJ1-4; no clear D. V lost 6 bases and J lost 0, with 8 bases in between. The CDR3 has 14 residues. Germline V gene lookup returns CDR1 SNHLY and CDR2 FYNNEI. CDR3 amino acids: CASRSSATNEKLFF. The DNA of the CDR3 is TGTGCCAGCAGGAGTTCCGCAACTAATGAAAAACTGTTTTTT.

The V gene is TRBV6-1, the J gene TRBJ1-5, with D possibly matching TRBD1 (5 bases). Deletions cut 4 bases from V and 4 bases from J, with 20 bases between. CDR3 size: 17 residues. CDR1 and CDR2 from the germline V gene are MNHNS and SASEGT. CDR3 bases: TGTGCCAGCAGTGGCCAGAGAGGGGAGTGGAGAAATCAGCCCCAGCATTTT. Its translation is CASSGQRGEWRNQPQHF.

The chain has TRBV5-1 and TRBJ2-3; 13 positions agree with TRBD2. Unmatched junction bases numbered 3, after V lost 4 bases and J lost 1 base. The CDR3 has 16 amino acids. Germline V gene sequence: CDR1 SGHRS, CDR2 YFSETQ. Written as DNA, the CDR3 is TGCGCCAGCAGCCAACTAGCGGGAGGGGGCACAGATACGCAGTATTTT. This gives the protein CASSQLAGGGTDTQYF.

V is TRBV5-1 and J is TRBJ2-1, with TRBD2 identical over 10 bases. CDR3 length: 16 amino acids. The germline V gene encodes CDR1 SGHRS and CDR2 YFSETQ. V shed 4 bases and J 8 bases; nucleotides not matched to a gene: 12. The CDR3 DNA reads as TGCGCCAGCAGCCGTCCGGGAGCGGGAGGGCCCCATGAGCAGTTCTTC. Translation: CASSRPGAGGPHEQFF.

This chain uses TRBV7-6 with TRBJ2-7, with TRBD2 as a possible D gene (6 bases). V was pared by 8 bases and J by 6 bases, with 17 bases between. CDR1 is SGHVS and CDR2 is FNYEAQ in the germline V gene. The CDR3 is 13 amino acids. CDR3 amino acids: CASQGVGTLEQYF. CDR3 DNA sequence: TGTGCCAGCCAAGGGGTTGGGACTCTCGAGCAGTACTTC.

The genes are TRBV15 and TRBJ2-2; TRBD2 might be the D (6 bases). CDR1 is LNHNV and CDR2 is YYDKDF in the germline V gene (reference sequence). This CDR3 has 14 amino acids. V was pared by 6 bases and J by 2 bases, with 10 bases between. The CDR3 coding sequence is TGTGCCACCAGGGCGGGACTCAACACCGGGGAGCTGTTTTTT. This encodes CATRAGLNTGELFF.

The table lists this clone with a count of one. The chain uses TRBV11-2 and TRBJ2-3; D is ambiguous. CDR3 length: 14 amino acids. Germline lookup yields CDR1 SGHAT and CDR2 FQNNGV. Trimming took off 4 bases at V and 1 base at J, with 9 bases between the two ends. The CDR3 protein is CASSSLLGTDTQYF. As DNA, the CDR3 is TGTGCCAGCAGCTCCCTTTTGGGCACAGATACGCAGTATTTT.

The chain links TRBV28 to TRBJ1-5; the D is unclear. The V and J ends lost 3 bases and 7 bases respectively, with 7 bases between them. The CDR3 runs 12 residues. Germline-derived CDR1 and CDR2 are MDHEN and SYDVKM. The CDR3 is CASSLILQPQHF. CDR3 in DNA: TGTGCCAGCAGTTTGATTTTGCAGCCCCAGCATTTT.

The chain is built from TRBV7-6 and TRBJ2-2; 9 bases fit TRBD1. V was clipped by 5 bases and J by 6 bases; unmatched bases: 10. Germline values: CDR1 SGHVS, CDR2 FNYEAQ. The CDR3 runs 16 residues. CDR3: CASSGPGQGTAGELFF. CDR3 coding DNA: TGTGCCAGCAGCGGGCCGGGACAGGGTACTGCCGGGGAGCTGTTTTTT.

For this clone: Other nucleotide sequences in the sample specify the same CDR3. J is TRBJ2-1 and V is TRBV4-1; 11 nucleotides agree with TRBD2. The CDR3 length is 15 residues. Germline CDR1 and CDR2: MGHRA and YSYEKL. The J segment lost 3 bases and the V segment lost 3 bases, leaving 1 base of the junction unmatched. Here the CDR3 DNA reads TGCGCCAGCAGCCAGGGACTAGCGGACTACAATGAGCAGTTCTTC. It yields the protein CASSQGLADYNEQFF.

In nucleotides, the CDR3 is TGTGCCAGCAGGAGGGGATGGAATCAGCCCCAGCATTTT. Its translation: CASRRGWNQPQHF. The genes are TRBV2 and TRBJ1-5, with D perhaps matching TRBD1 (5 bases). Trimming removed 6 bases at V and 4 bases at J, with 10 bases between. Germline loops: CDR1 SNHLY, CDR2 FYNNEI. This CDR3 is built from 13 residues.

V and J are TRBV6-6 and TRBJ1-4; a possible D gene is TRBD1 (6 bases). The V and J ends lost 2 bases and 3 bases respectively, with 10 bases between them. Per germline, CDR1 MNHNY and CDR2 SVGAGI (reference sequence). CDR3 length: 15 amino acids. The CDR3 DNA follows: TGTGCCAGCAGTTACGGACAGACTTCTAATGAAAAACTGTTTTTT. Its translation is CASSYGQTSNEKLFF.

This chain connects TRBV7-2 to TRBJ1-1, with D hard to call. V lost 5 bases and J 0 bases, leaving 13 bases between the germline ends. Germline loops: CDR1 SGHTA, CDR2 FQGNSA. The CDR3 totals 15 residues. CDR3 sequence: CASSQPQTMNTEAFF. For the CDR3, the DNA is TGTGCCAGCAGCCAACCACAGACAATGAACACTGAAGCTTTCTTT.

V is TRBV7-2 and J is TRBJ2-1, with D perhaps assigned TRBD1 or TRBD2 (5 bases each). The V end was cut by 0 bases, the J end by 8 bases, with 11 bases between. Germline assignment: CDR1 SGHTA and CDR2 FQGNSA. The CDR3 has 14 amino acids. The CDR3 region has the DNA TGTGCCAGCAGCTTAGCGCAGGGACGCGATGAGCAGTTCTTC. Translating it yields CASSLAQGRDEQFF. Variable domain in full (rest from reference TRBV7-2 and TRBJ2-1): GAGVSQSPSNKVTEKGKDVELRCDPISGHTALYWYRQSLGQGLEFLIYFQGNSAPDKSGLPSDRFSAERTGGSVSTLTIQRTQQEDSAVYLCASSLAQGRDEQFFGPGTRLTVL.

Concerning this clone: A read error may produce the germline difference seen at one junction end. J is TRBJ2-2 and V is TRBV7-7; D might be TRBD1 (5 bases). Germline V lookup: CDR1 SSHAT, CDR2 FNYEAQ (reference sequence). The CDR3 runs 16 residues. The CDR3 DNA follows: TGTGCTAGCAGCGTAGTTTTTAGGGGATTGACCGGGGAGCTGTTTTTT. It is translated as CASSVVFRGLTGELFF.

This chain links TRBV19 with TRBJ2-2; 8 bases match TRBD2. Losses at the gene ends were 10 bases for V and 4 bases for J; bases not matched to a gene: 11. The CDR3 is 15 residues long. CDR1 LNHDA and CDR2 SQIVND come from the germline V gene (reference sequence). For the CDR3, the DNA is TGTGCCACCCACGTGAGCGGGGGTACCACCGGGGAGCTGTTTTTT. Translated, it gives CATHVSGGTTGELFF.

V and J are TRBV4-3 and TRBJ2-1, with D perhaps matching TRBD2 (6 bases). The CDR3 contains 17 residues. Germline CDR1 reads LGHNA; CDR2 reads YSLEER. The ends were cut back, 3 bases at V and 4 bases at J, with 19 bases in the middle. The CDR3 sequence is CASSQAGTGTFYNEQFF. The CDR3 region has the DNA TGCGCCAGCAGCCAGGCGGGGACCGGGACTTTTTACAATGAGCAGTTCTTC.